The rows below give T cell receptor beta chains drawn from one sample of a study of blood T cell repertoires in COVID-19. Sequencing was performed with immunoSEQ multiplex PCR; in TCRdb, only in-frame clones are kept and a portion is missing. This sample has approximately 200,000 clones; around 88% occur once, and the top ten carry 3.5% to 4.5%. The specimen was peripheral blood. These receptors originate from a woman under 40 with acute or convalescent COVID-19. CDR3s include the opening cysteine and the closing phenylalanine or tryptophan. D genes are given only for firm matches. Clone size, where shown, is once, few, many, or a class for clones that have expanded.

size	J	D	length	V	DNA	CDR3
-	TRBJ2-1	-	13	TRBV27	TGTGCCACCCGGGGTAGCTCCTACAATGAGCAGTTCTTC	CATRGSSYNEQFF
-	TRBJ1-2	TRBD1	16	TRBV5-6	TGTGCCAGCAGCTTGGTGGGGGACAGGGCTAACTATGGCTACACCTTC	CASSLVGDRANYGYTF
-	TRBJ2-7	-	11	TRBV6-5	TGTGCCACCGGACGAGGGTACGAGCAGTACTTC	CATGRGYEQYF
-	TRBJ1-2	-	13	TRBV3-1/TRBV3-2	TGTGCCAGCAGCCTGGGGGCTCGCTATGGCTACACCTTC	CASSLGARYGYTF
-	TRBJ1-1	-	13	TRBV5-6	TGTGCCAGCAGCCTACAGGAGAACACTGAAGCTTTCTTT	CASSLQENTEAFF
-	TRBJ2-1	TRBD2	14	TRBV6-6	TGTGCCACCCTCGGGCGTCGGGAGGTCAATGAGCAGTTCTTC	CATLGRREVNEQFF
-	TRBJ2-7	TRBD2	15	TRBV18	TGTGCCAGCTCACTAGGGACTAGCGGAGCCTACGAGCAGTACTTC	CASSLGTSGAYEQYF
-	TRBJ1-2	-	15	TRBV5-1	TGCGCCAGCAGCTTGGGGGGGGGCGCAGGCTATGGCTACACCTTC	CASSLGGGAGYGYTF
-	TRBJ1-1	-	13	TRBV19	TGTGCCAGTAGTATCTTACAGAACACTGAAGCTTTCTTT	CASSILQNTEAFF
-	TRBJ1-2	TRBD1	12	TRBV5-1	TGCGCCAGCAGCAGAACAGGGGATGGCTACACCTTC	CASSRTGDGYTF
once	TRBJ2-1	TRBD2	16	TRBV19	TGTGCCAGTAGTAGGCGGGAGGGCCGGACCTACAATGAGCAGTTCTTC	CASSRREGRTYNEQFF